This record looks at one T cell receptor delta chain sequence and its context. The data belong to a study of gamma-delta chains in newborns, infants, children. About the research overall: Microbial exposure reportedly drives polyclonal innate γδ T cell expansion after birth.

TCRdb reprocessed the reads through CATT. The table has 15,000 or so delta-chain clones, roughly 7% seen once. What was sequenced was blood. This TCR derives from a child who was a newborn, infant or young child, either healthy, febrile or measles-vaccinated (not recorded which).

The CDR3 spells CACDTLGDFGSWDTRQMFF. CDR3 in DNA: TGTGCCTGTGACACACTGGGGGATTTTGGCTCCTGGGACACCCGACAGATGTTTTTC. The chain recombines TRDV2 with TRDJ3, with TRDD3 identical over 10 bases. CDR3 length equals 19 residues. Trimming at V came to 1 base and at J to 0 bases, leaving 5 bases not matched to a gene. CDR1 and CDR2 (germline): GEAIGNYY, EKD.